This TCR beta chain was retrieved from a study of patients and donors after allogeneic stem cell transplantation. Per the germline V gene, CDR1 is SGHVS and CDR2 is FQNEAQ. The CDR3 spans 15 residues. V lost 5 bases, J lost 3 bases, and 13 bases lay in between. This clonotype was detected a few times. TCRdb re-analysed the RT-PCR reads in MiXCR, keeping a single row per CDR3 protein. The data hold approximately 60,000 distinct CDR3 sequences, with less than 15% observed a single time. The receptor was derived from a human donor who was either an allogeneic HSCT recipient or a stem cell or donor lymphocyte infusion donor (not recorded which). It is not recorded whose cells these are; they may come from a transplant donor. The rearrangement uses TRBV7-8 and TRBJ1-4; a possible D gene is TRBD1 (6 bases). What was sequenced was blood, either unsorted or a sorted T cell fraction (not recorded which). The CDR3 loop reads CASSPTGIPNEKLFF. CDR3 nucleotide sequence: TGTGCCAGCAGCCCCACAGGGATACCTAATGAAAAACTGTTTTTT.